Shown below are 30 T cell receptor beta chains from a single sample sequenced in a study of early T cells in non-severe SARS-CoV-2 infection. TCRdb analysed the 5' RACE reads with MiXCR anew, one entry per CDR3 protein. The table includes tens of thousands of distinct CDR3 sequences, around 5.6% detected once. Sequencing was performed on whole blood. These receptors were taken from an adult who was a healthcare worker with PCR-confirmed SARS-CoV-2 infection or an uninfected control (not recorded which).

The chain is built from TRBV7-2 and TRBJ1-1, with 9 bases lining up with TRBD1. Per germline, CDR1 SGHTA and CDR2 FQGNSA. The CDR3 consists of 13 residues. V lost 1 base and J lost 7; bases outside the gene matches: 1. CDR3 sequence: CASSLGQGVEAFF. CDR3 in DNA: TGTGCCAGCAGCTTAGGACAGGGGGTTGAAGCTTTCTTT.

The chain uses TRBV29-1 and TRBJ1-2; D is ambiguous. The CDR3 consists of 11 residues. Germline V gives CDR1 SQVTM, CDR2 ANQGSEA. CDR3 DNA sequence: TGCACCGGGGAGCCGGAGAATCGCTACACCTTC. Its translation is CTGEPENRYTF.

The chain has TRBV4-2 and TRBJ2-4; TRBD2 matches at 7 bases. V shed 1 base, J shed 2 bases, and the junction held 8 bases outside the gene matches. The CDR3 loop spans 17 amino acids. In germline, CDR1 is LGHNA, CDR2 YNFKEQ. CDR3 in amino acids: CASSQGWGEGPKNIQYF. In nucleotides, the CDR3 is TGTGCCAGCAGCCAAGGTTGGGGGGAGGGCCCCAAAAACATTCAGTACTTC.

This clonotype was observed a few times. The genes are TRBV28 and TRBJ1-4; TRBD1 agrees at 9 bases. Trimming at V came to 6 bases and at J to 11 bases, leaving 16 bases not matched to a gene. CDR1 and CDR2 from the germline V gene are MDHEN and SYDVKM. The CDR3 covers 16 residues. The CDR3 is CASSPPSGTGLGKLFF. DNA for the CDR3: TGTGCCAGCAGCCCTCCTTCCGGGACAGGGCTTGGCAAACTGTTTTTT.

This clonotype was seen a few times. J is TRBJ2-1 and V is TRBV7-9; 8 bases are shared with TRBD1. Germline V gene lookup returns CDR1 SEHNR and CDR2 FQNEAQ (reference sequence). Germline trimming cut 5 bases from V and 7 bases from J; bases unmatched to any gene: 10. The length of the CDR3 is 15 residues. CDR3 sequence: CASSLSETGANEQFF. The CDR3 region has the DNA TGTGCCAGCAGCCTCTCGGAGACAGGGGCAAATGAGCAGTTCTTC.

Ten or more counts support this clonotype. The chain employs TRBV11-2 and TRBJ2-7; D is unresolved. The germline V gene encodes CDR1 SGHAT and CDR2 FQNNGV. CDR3 size: 14 residues. Deletions cut 3 bases from V and 5 bases from J, with 14 bases between. The CDR3 sequence: CASSFDKGSHEQYF. As DNA, the CDR3 is TGTGCCAGCAGCTTCGACAAGGGAAGCCACGAGCAGTACTTC. Complete variable domain (other parts from reference TRBV11-2 and TRBJ2-7): EAGVAQSPRYKIIEKRQSVAFWCNPISGHATLYWYQQILGQGPKLLIQFQNNGVVDDSQLPKDRFSAERLKGVDSTLKIQPAKLEDSAVYLCASSFDKGSHEQYFGPGTRLTVT.

The sample holds many counts of this clonotype. The rearrangement joins TRBV20-1 to TRBJ2-1; D ambiguous. CDR1 is DFQATT, CDR2 SNEGSKA, per germline (reference sequence). The CDR3 covers 11 residues. V shed 6 bases and J shed 6 bases, with 9 bases lying between them. The DNA of the CDR3 is TGCAGTGCCCTAGACCTCAATGAGCAGTTCTTC. Translated: CSALDLNEQFF.

This clonotype was seen repeatedly, ten times or more. This chain links TRBV10-3 with TRBJ2-6, with D hard to call. This CDR3 has 18 residues. Deletions cut 0 bases from V and 0 bases from J, with 12 bases between. Germline CDR1 and CDR2: ENHRY and SYGVKD. CDR3 protein: CAISESVLTFSGANVLTF. The CDR3 bases are TGTGCCATCAGTGAGTCCGTTTTGACCTTCTCTGGGGCCAACGTCCTGACTTTC.

This clonotype was recorded at least ten times. The chain's CDR3 is CASSELGQGYNSPLHF. In DNA form, the CDR3 reads TGTGCCAGCAGTGAATTGGGACAGGGGTATAATTCACCCCTCCACTTT. J is TRBJ1-6 and V is TRBV6-1; 10 bases match TRBD1. The ends lost 2 bases at V and 4 bases at J; junction bases unmatched: 2. There are 16 residues in the CDR3. The germline V gene encodes CDR1 MNHNS and CDR2 SASEGT.

This clonotype was observed at least ten times. The V gene is TRBV20-1, the J gene TRBJ2-7; 7 nucleotides match TRBD1. Germline trimming cut 6 bases from V and 3 bases from J; bases unmatched to any gene: 8. From germline, CDR1 is DFQATT and CDR2 SNEGSKA (reference sequence). The CDR3 has 13 amino acids. The CDR3 nucleotides read TGCAGTGCACCCCGGGCAGGGGGCTACGAGCAGTACTTC. This translates into CSAPRAGGYEQYF.

This clonotype was counted at least ten times. The chain recombines TRBV11-2 with TRBJ2-5; perhaps TRBD2 as D (7 bases). CDR1 is SGHAT, CDR2 FQNNGV, per germline. Trimming removed 5 bases from V and 3 bases from J, with 13 bases in between. The CDR3 covers 14 residues. CDR3 DNA: TGTGCCAGCAGCCCGGGGGGCAGGGAAGAGACCCAGTACTTC. This encodes CASSPGGREETQYF.

The rearrangement links TRBV20-1 to TRBJ2-3, with a weak D call TRBD2 (5 bases). The CDR3 is made up of 13 amino acids. CDR1 is DFQATT and CDR2 is SNEGSKA in the germline V gene (reference sequence). The CDR3 loop reads CSGVAPTVDTQYF. CDR3 sequence (DNA): TGCAGCGGGGTAGCGCCGACGGTAGATACGCAGTATTTT.

This clonotype has at least ten counts. The rearrangement joins TRBV5-1 to TRBJ2-7, with D possibly being TRBD1 or TRBD2 (6 bases each). The CDR3 has 16 amino acids. V was pared by 3 bases and J by 7 bases, with 23 bases between. Germline CDR1 SGHRS, CDR2 YFSETQ. The CDR3 nucleotides are TGCGCCAGCAGCTCGACGAGACTAGTTGAGGGGGTGGAGCAGTACTTC. It specifies CASSSTRLVEGVEQYF.

There are many counts of this clonotype. The chain combines TRBV7-2 with TRBJ2-2, with 7 bases that match TRBD1. CDR3 length: 15 amino acids. Germline V gene lookup returns CDR1 SGHTA and CDR2 FQGNSA. Trimming cost V 4 bases and J 3 bases; bases outside gene matches: 5. Here the CDR3 reads CASSSRQGDTGELFF. In nucleotides, the CDR3 is TGTGCCAGCAGCTCCCGACAGGGCGACACCGGGGAGCTGTTTTTT.

This clonotype has a handful of counts. This chain joins TRBV30 and TRBJ1-2, with D perhaps TRBD1 (5 bases). Between the trimmed V and J ends, which lost 5 bases and 2 bases, there was a span of 21 bases. Germline-derived CDR1 and CDR2 are GTSNPN and SVGIG (reference sequence). This CDR3 contains 16 residues. The CDR3 DNA sequence: TGTGCCTGGGTCCGATTTGGAGGGGCGCGGAACTATGGCTACACCTTC. It is translated as CAWVRFGGARNYGYTF.

This clonotype came up many times. The rearrangement joins TRBV12-3 or TRBV12-4 to TRBJ2-7; D may be TRBD1 (7 bases). The CDR3 consists of 14 residues. V was cut by 3 bases and J by 6 bases, with 15 bases left in between. CDR3 in DNA: TGTGCCAGCAGTTTGGCAGGGGGGCTGAGCGAGCAGTACTTC. Encoded protein: CASSLAGGLSEQYF.

This clonotype was seen many times. This rearrangement joins TRBV20-1 to TRBJ1-3, with D uncertain. The germline gives CDR1 DFQATT, CDR2 SNEGSKA (reference sequence). The V gene lost 3 bases and the J gene lost 2 bases, with 14 bases spanning the gap. The CDR3 loop spans 15 amino acids. Here the CDR3 reads CSASSAVIPGNTIYF. As DNA, the CDR3 is TGCAGTGCTAGTAGTGCTGTGATTCCTGGAAACACCATATATTTT.

On this clonotype: A single base separates this from a much larger clone, so it may be a read error. The J gene is TRBJ2-3, the V gene TRBV6-5, with 12 bases that match TRBD2. The J segment lost 5 bases and the V segment lost 5 bases, leaving 14 bases of the junction unmatched. The CDR3 extends over 18 amino acids. Germline values: CDR1 MNHEY, CDR2 SVGAGI. The CDR3 here is CASSQQTPTSGSIDTQYF. Here the CDR3 DNA reads TGTGCCAGCAGTCAACAAACTCCGACTAGCGGGAGTATAGATACGCAGTATTTT.

This clonotype was counted ten times or more. The chain couples TRBV3-1 to TRBJ2-7; D possibly corresponds to TRBD2 (5 bases). Germline V lookup: CDR1 LGHDT, CDR2 YNNKEL (reference sequence). This CDR3 has 15 amino acids. Trimming stripped 4 bases from V and 9 bases from J, with 22 bases between. The CDR3: CASSPLRDPRGPQYF. CDR3 in DNA: TGTGCCAGCAGCCCCCTCCGAGACCCGAGAGGGCCGCAGTACTTC.

This clonotype was found many times. The V gene is TRBV6-5, the J gene TRBJ2-7; D might be TRBD2 (5 bases). Germline CDR1 is MNHEY and CDR2 is SVGAGI. Between the trimmed V and J ends, which lost 8 bases and 0 bases, there was a span of 11 bases. The CDR3 consists of 13 residues. The CDR3 loop is CASGRGSSYEQYF. DNA of the CDR3: TGTGCCAGCGGACGAGGGAGCTCCTACGAGCAGTACTTC.

There are a few counts of this clonotype. The rearrangement joins TRBV29-1 to TRBJ1-5; unclear D gene. Germline V CDR1 and CDR2: SQVTM, ANQGSEA. The CDR3 contains 12 residues. Trimming cost V 7 bases and J 0 bases, with 7 bases left between them. CDR3 loop: CSASDSNQPQHF. For the CDR3, the DNA is TGCAGCGCTTCCGATAGCAATCAGCCCCAGCATTTT.

The sample holds many counts of this clonotype. The chain carries TRBV13 and TRBJ2-7; weak D call: TRBD2 (6 bases). With 5 bases removed from V and 4 bases from J, the gap between germline ends came to 18 bases. Germline CDR1 and CDR2: PRHDT and FYEKMQ (reference sequence). This CDR3 contains 15 residues. In DNA, the CDR3 is TGTGCCAGCAGCCCCCCCCCGGGAGAGAGTTACGAGCAGTACTTC. It is translated as CASSPPPGESYEQYF.

This clonotype has ten or more counts. The genes are TRBV5-6 and TRBJ2-7, with D tentatively TRBD1 or TRBD2 (5 bases each). V lost 4 bases to trimming and J lost 2 bases, with 13 bases between them. From germline, CDR1 is SGHDT and CDR2 YYEEEE. CDR3 length: 14 residues. The CDR3 sequence: CASSIRDQAYEQYF. Written as DNA, the CDR3 is TGTGCCAGCAGCATAAGGGACCAAGCCTACGAGCAGTACTTC.

Many counts were recorded for this clonotype. This chain uses TRBV6-4 with TRBJ2-7; 7 positions match TRBD2. CDR1 is MRHNA and CDR2 is SNTAGT in the germline V gene. CDR3 length: 12 amino acids. The junction had 5 bases not matched to a gene; V was cut back by 8 bases and J by 4 bases. DNA of the CDR3: TGTGCCAGCTCCTGGGGGGGGTACGAGCAGTACTTC. It translates to CASSWGGYEQYF.

This clonotype was picked up many times. The CDR3 nucleotides are TGTGCCAGCAGCCCGTTTGCAGGGAACTACACCTTC. Translating gives CASSPFAGNYTF. The rearrangement joins TRBV7-6 to TRBJ1-2, with TRBD1 as a possible D gene (5 bases). CDR1 SGHVS and CDR2 FNYEAQ come from the germline V gene. Deletions cut 5 bases from V and 10 bases from J, with 14 bases between. The CDR3 is made up of 12 amino acids.

This clonotype occurred many times. The CDR3 is CASKSRTYSYGYTF. As DNA, the CDR3 is TGCGCCAGCAAATCGAGGACGTACTCCTATGGCTACACCTTC. This chain connects TRBV10-2 to TRBJ1-2; D not resolved. This CDR3 has 14 amino acids. Germline assignment: CDR1 WSHSY and CDR2 SAAADI. V lost 7 bases and J 4 bases, leaving 16 bases between the germline ends.

This clonotype came up a few times. V gene TRBV7-2 combines with J gene TRBJ2-2, with D hard to call. Looked up from germline, CDR1 is SGHTA and CDR2 is FQGNSA. Trimming pared 1 base from V and 1 base from J, leaving 4 bases between. The CDR3 contains 14 residues. DNA for the CDR3: TGTGCCAGCAGCTTAGAGGGGAACACCGGGGAGCTGTTTTTT. Amino acids: CASSLEGNTGELFF.

The sample holds many counts of this clonotype. This rearrangement joins TRBV5-1 to TRBJ2-5, with 8 bases that match TRBD2. Germline values: CDR1 SGHRS, CDR2 YFSETQ. This CDR3 has 14 amino acids. V lost 6 bases to trimming and J lost 5 bases; unmatched junction nucleotides: 9. The CDR3 sequence: CASKGAGEMETQYF. CDR3 DNA: TGCGCCAGCAAGGGAGCGGGAGAAATGGAGACCCAGTACTTC.

This clonotype was observed a handful of times. V gene TRBV12-3 or TRBV12-4 combines with J gene TRBJ2-1; D gene unclear. The CDR3 loop spans 15 amino acids. The germline V and J ends were trimmed by 7 bases and 9 bases, with 22 bases remaining between them. The CDR3 coding sequence is TGTGCCAGCACCCCACCCCGGGCAGCCGGCAGTGAGCAGTTCTTC. It translates to CASTPPRAAGSEQFF.

This clonotype has a count of ten or more. The V gene is TRBV10-2, the J gene TRBJ2-3, with D perhaps TRBD2 (5 bases). This CDR3 contains 13 residues. Per germline, CDR1 WSHSY and CDR2 SAAADI. Between the trimmed V and J ends, which lost 7 bases and 2 bases, there was a span of 10 bases. This CDR3 reads CASNGELTDTQYF. CDR3 bases: TGCGCCAGCAACGGGGAACTCACAGATACGCAGTATTTT.